The 21 T cell receptor beta chains presented below share a single source sample, sequenced in a study of blood T cell repertoires in COVID-19. Some clones are missing from TCRdb's copy, which holds only in-frame ones; the method was immunoSEQ multiplex PCR. The sample comprises some 490,000 clones, around nine tenths of which are singletons, and around 8% rests with the top ten. Sequenced: PBMCs or T cells enriched from blood (not recorded which). Receptors were obtained from a woman in her sixties who had recovered from COVID-19.

This clone was counted only a few times. The V call is TRBV24-1, the J call TRBJ1-1, with D possibly matching TRBD1 (5 bases). Germline V CDR1 and CDR2: KGHDR, SFDVKD. Trimming pared 3 bases from V and 10 bases from J, leaving 11 bases between. The CDR3 sequence is 12 residues long. CDR3 amino acids: CATSDKTQGAFF. The CDR3, as DNA: TGTGCCACCAGTGATAAGACGCAGGGAGCTTTCTTT.

This clone was detected only once. The gene calls are TRBV19 and TRBJ2-7; D may be TRBD2 (7 bases). There are 15 residues in the CDR3. Germline CDR1 LNHDA, CDR2 SQIVND (reference sequence). V shed 3 bases and J shed 2 bases, with 14 bases lying between them. CDR3 protein: CASSMRGGQTYEQYF. CDR3 nucleotides: TGTGCCAGTAGTATGAGGGGGGGGCAGACCTACGAGCAGTACTTC.

The CDR3 loop reads CASSEDRTDSGNTIYF. Written as DNA, the CDR3 is TGTGCCAGCAGTGAGGACCGGACAGACTCTGGAAACACCATATATTTT. The rearrangement links TRBV2 to TRBJ1-3; tentative D call: TRBD1 (6 bases). The CDR3 spans 16 residues. Trimming stripped 3 bases from V and 0 bases from J, with 12 bases between. Germline CDR1 is SNHLY and CDR2 is FYNNEI. The entire variable domain, with the rest obtained from reference TRBV2 and TRBJ1-3, is as follows: EPEVTQTPSHQVTQMGQEVILRCVPISNHLYFYWYRQILGQKVEFLVSFYNNEISEKSEIFDDQFSVERPDGSNFTLKIRSTKLEDSAMYFCASSEDRTDSGNTIYFGEGSWLTVV.

Remarks on this clone: The identical CDR3 is also encoded by other nucleotide sequences in the sample. The chain carries TRBV18 and TRBJ1-6, with a possible D match to TRBD1 (6 bases). Germline V lookup: CDR1 KGHSH, CDR2 LQKENI. This CDR3 spans 13 amino acids. The V end lost 2 bases, the J end lost 7 bases, and 6 bases lay between the germline ends. The CDR3 coding sequence is TGTGCCAGCTCACCAGACAGGAATTCACCCCTCCACTTT. Translated: CASSPDRNSPLHF.

The V call is TRBV27, the J call TRBJ2-1; 8 bases match TRBD1. CDR3 length: 12 residues. Per the germline V gene, CDR1 is MNHEY and CDR2 is SMNVEV (reference sequence). The junction had 4 bases not matched to a gene; V was cut back by 6 bases and J by 9 bases. The CDR3 DNA is TGTGCCAGCAGACCACAGGGGGGTGAGCAGTTCTTC. Its translation: CASRPQGGEQFF.

The chain is built from TRBV20-1 and TRBJ1-6, with TRBD1 matching over 11 bases. This CDR3 spans 17 amino acids. The trim removed 3 bases at V and 10 bases at J, leaving 14 bases unmatched. The germline CDR1 and CDR2 sequences are DFQATT and SNEGSKA (reference sequence). CDR3 sequence: CSASADRGRLGRSPLHF. CDR3 nucleotides: TGCAGTGCTAGTGCGGACAGGGGGCGCTTAGGACGATCACCCCTCCACTTT.

The rearrangement links TRBV30 to TRBJ1-1; D not resolved. The CDR3 extends over 13 amino acids. V shed 2 bases and J shed 5 bases, with 12 bases lying between them. Germline-derived CDR1 and CDR2 are GTSNPN and SVGIG (reference sequence). The CDR3 coding sequence is TGTGCCTGGAGTTTATCACTTGATACTGAAGCTTTCTTT. Translated: CAWSLSLDTEAFF.

V usage is TRBV6-5 and J usage is TRBJ1-2, with 8 bases fitting TRBD1. The J segment lost 4 bases and the V segment lost 6 bases, leaving 7 bases of the junction unmatched. Germline V gene data show CDR1 as MNHEY and CDR2 as SVGAGI. The CDR3 contains 14 residues. Here the CDR3 DNA reads TGTGCCAGCAGACCAGGGGGCCCTGCCTATGGCTACACCTTC. Translating it yields CASRPGGPAYGYTF.

V is TRBV5-4 and J is TRBJ1-1; D is undetermined. The CDR3 has 15 residues. Trimming left V 0 bases short and J 0 bases short, with 9 bases between. The germline CDR1 and CDR2 sequences are SGHNT and YYREEE (reference sequence). The CDR3 DNA follows: TGTGCCAGCAGCTTGGGTGGAGGGTTGAACACTGAAGCTTTCTTT. It is translated as CASSLGGGLNTEAFF.

The chain combines TRBV24-1 with TRBJ1-2, with D perhaps matching TRBD1 (5 bases). The CDR3 loop spans 13 amino acids. Trimming removed 0 bases at V and 7 bases at J, with 8 bases between. Germline CDR1 reads KGHDR; CDR2 reads SFDVKD. The CDR3 is CATSDLGASGYTF. The CDR3 DNA reads as TGTGCCACCAGTGATTTGGGGGCCTCTGGCTACACCTTC.

V usage is TRBV30 and J usage is TRBJ1-1; no clear D. The CDR3 is 14 amino acids. Trimming removed 4 bases from V and 4 bases from J, with 16 bases in between. Germline V CDR1 and CDR2: GTSNPN, SVGIG (reference sequence). Here the CDR3 reads CAWTLGEASTEAFF. In DNA form, the CDR3 reads TGTGCCTGGACTCTCGGGGAGGCGAGCACTGAAGCTTTCTTT.

The chain joins TRBV9 to TRBJ2-1; no definite D call. Germline V CDR1 and CDR2: SGDLS, YYNGEE. Trimming took off 0 bases at V and 1 base at J, with 5 bases between the two ends. This CDR3 contains 14 residues. The CDR3 spells CASSVELSYNEQFF. CDR3 nucleotides: TGTGCCAGCAGCGTAGAGCTATCCTACAATGAGCAGTTCTTC.

The V call is TRBV5-1, the J call TRBJ1-6; tentative D call: TRBD1 (6 bases). V was pared by 1 base and J by 8 bases, with 13 bases between. CDR1 and CDR2 from the germline V gene are SGHRS and YFSETQ. The CDR3 runs to 15 residues. The CDR3 here is CASSLLGAVDSPLHF. In nucleotides, the CDR3 is TGCGCCAGCAGCTTGTTGGGGGCTGTCGATTCACCCCTCCACTTT.

The V and J genes are TRBV6-2 or TRBV6-3 and TRBJ2-7, with 13 bases aligning to TRBD2. V gave up 6 bases and J gave up 4 bases; unmatched junction bases: 3. The CDR3 is 14 amino acids. The germline CDR1 and CDR2 sequences are MNHEY and SVGEGT. The CDR3 DNA is TGTGCCAGCAGCCGGACTAGCGGGGGTTACGAGCAGTACTTC. This gives the protein CASSRTSGGYEQYF.

The chain combines TRBV3-1 (or the pseudogene TRBV3-2) with TRBJ1-2; maybe TRBD1 (5 bases). Germline V gene data show CDR1 as LGHDT and CDR2 as YNNKEL (reference sequence). Trimming removed 0 bases at V and 4 bases at J, with 12 bases between. The CDR3 loop spans 15 amino acids. Here the CDR3 reads CASSQDRVGAYGYTF. The CDR3 region has the DNA TGTGCCAGCAGCCAAGATCGGGTAGGGGCCTATGGCTACACCTTC.

The chain links TRBV5-6 to TRBJ2-6, with 7 bases identical to TRBD1. The CDR3 contains 17 residues. Unmatched junction bases numbered 8, after V lost 1 base and J lost 4 bases. CDR1 SGHDT and CDR2 YYEEEE come from the germline V gene. In DNA, the CDR3 is TGTGCCAGCAGCTTGCCAGGGGGACCCCTCGGGGCCAACGTCCTGACTTTC. It translates to CASSLPGGPLGANVLTF. The full variable domain, rest sourced from reference TRBV5-6 and TRBJ2-6, is DAGVTQSPTHLIKTRGQQVTLRCSPKSGHDTVSWYQQALGQGPQFIFQYYEEEERQRGNFPDRFSGHQFPNYSSELNVNALLLGDSALYLCASSLPGGPLGANVLTFGAGSRLTVL.

The V and J genes are TRBV3-1 (or the pseudogene TRBV3-2) and TRBJ2-1; D perhaps matches TRBD1 (6 bases). The V and J ends lost 4 bases and 12 bases respectively, with 13 bases between them. CDR1 and CDR2 (germline): LGHDT, YNNKEL (reference sequence). The CDR3 loop spans 12 amino acids. The CDR3 region is CASSPDSSRQFF. In DNA, the CDR3 is TGTGCCAGCAGCCCGGACAGTTCTCGGCAGTTCTTC.

In this sample, this clone turned up once. The chain uses TRBV5-1 and TRBJ2-5; 15 bases are a match to TRBD2. The CDR3 is 16 residues long. Germline CDR1 is SGHRS and CDR2 is YFSETQ. Losses at the gene ends were 0 bases for V and 4 bases for J; bases not matched to a gene: 1. In DNA form, the CDR3 reads TGCGCCAGCAGCTTGGGGGGACTAGCGGGAGGAGAGACCCAGTACTTC. This codes for CASSLGGLAGGETQYF. The full variable domain, completed using reference TRBV5-1 and TRBJ2-5, is KAGVTQTPRYLIKTRGQQVTLSCSPISGHRSVSWYQQTPGQGLQFLFEYFSETQRNKGNFPGRFSGRQFSNSRSEMNVSTLELGDSALYLCASSLGGLAGGETQYFGPGTRLLVL.

This sequence joins TRBV29-1 and TRBJ1-1, with 8 bases that match TRBD1. Trimming removed 6 bases from V and 0 bases from J; junction bases left unmatched: 9. The CDR3 loop spans 15 amino acids. Germline lookup yields CDR1 SQVTM and CDR2 ANQGSEA. The CDR3 loop reads CSVGKGGQVNTEAFF. The DNA of the CDR3 is TGCAGCGTCGGAAAGGGGGGACAGGTGAACACTGAAGCTTTCTTT.

This chain links TRBV7-9 with TRBJ2-7; possible D gene TRBD2, 5 bases. In germline, CDR1 is SEHNR, CDR2 FQNEAQ (reference sequence). CDR3 size: 15 residues. Trimming pared 5 bases from V and 3 bases from J, leaving 17 bases between. CDR3 residues: CASSPARNGLYEQYF. The CDR3, as DNA: TGTGCCAGCAGCCCCGCCCGGAACGGACTCTACGAGCAGTACTTC.

The gene calls are TRBV3-1 (or the pseudogene TRBV3-2) and TRBJ2-5; TRBD1 matches 7 bases. Per germline, CDR1 LGHDT and CDR2 YNNKEL (reference sequence). After removal of 4 bases from V and 1 base from J, the junction contained 3 bases not matched to a gene. The CDR3 is 14 residues long. Here the CDR3 DNA reads TGTGCCAGCAGCCGACAGGGATCCCAAGAGACCCAGTACTTC. Residues: CASSRQGSQETQYF.